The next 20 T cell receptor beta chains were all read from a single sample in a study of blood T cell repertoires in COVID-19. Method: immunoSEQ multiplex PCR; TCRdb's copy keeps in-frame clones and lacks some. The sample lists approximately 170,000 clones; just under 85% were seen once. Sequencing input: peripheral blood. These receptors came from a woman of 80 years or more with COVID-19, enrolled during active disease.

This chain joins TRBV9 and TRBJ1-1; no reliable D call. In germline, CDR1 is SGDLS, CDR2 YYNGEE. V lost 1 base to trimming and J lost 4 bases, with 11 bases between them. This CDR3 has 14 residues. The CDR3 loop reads CASSVRGYVTEAFF. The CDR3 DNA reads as TGTGCCAGCAGCGTACGAGGGTATGTCACTGAAGCTTTCTTT.

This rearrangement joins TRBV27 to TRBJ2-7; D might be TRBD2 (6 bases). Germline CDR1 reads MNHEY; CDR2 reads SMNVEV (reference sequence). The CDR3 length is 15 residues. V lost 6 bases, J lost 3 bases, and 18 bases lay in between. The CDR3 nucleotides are TGTGCCAGCAGGACTCCGGCGGGGCGGAACTACGAGCAGTACTTC. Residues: CASRTPAGRNYEQYF.

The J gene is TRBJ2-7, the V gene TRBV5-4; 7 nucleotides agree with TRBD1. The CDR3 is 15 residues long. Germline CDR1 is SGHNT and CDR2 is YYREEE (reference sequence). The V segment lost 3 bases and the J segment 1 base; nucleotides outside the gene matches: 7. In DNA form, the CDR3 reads TGTGCCAGCAGCTCGACAGGGTCACGGTCCTACGAGCAGTACTTC. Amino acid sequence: CASSSTGSRSYEQYF. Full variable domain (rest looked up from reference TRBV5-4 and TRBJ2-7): ETGVTQSPTHLIKTRGQQVTLRCSSQSGHNTVSWYQQALGQGPQFIFQYYREEENGRGNFPPRFSGLQFPNYSSELNVNALELDDSALYLCASSSTGSRSYEQYFGPGTRLTVT.

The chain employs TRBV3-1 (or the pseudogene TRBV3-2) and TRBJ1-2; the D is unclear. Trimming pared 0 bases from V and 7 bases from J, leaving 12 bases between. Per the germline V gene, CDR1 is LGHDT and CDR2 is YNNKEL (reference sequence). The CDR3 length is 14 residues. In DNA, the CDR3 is TGTGCCAGCAGCCAAGATCCTAGGTGGAGTGGCTACACCTTC. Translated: CASSQDPRWSGYTF.

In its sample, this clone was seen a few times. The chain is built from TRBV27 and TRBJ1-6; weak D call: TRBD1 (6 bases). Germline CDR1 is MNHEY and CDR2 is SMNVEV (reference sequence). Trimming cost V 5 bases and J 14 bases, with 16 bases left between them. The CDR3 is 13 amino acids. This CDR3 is CASSRPGHQALHF. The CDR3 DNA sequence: TGTGCCAGCAGTAGACCGGGACACCAGGCCCTCCACTTT.

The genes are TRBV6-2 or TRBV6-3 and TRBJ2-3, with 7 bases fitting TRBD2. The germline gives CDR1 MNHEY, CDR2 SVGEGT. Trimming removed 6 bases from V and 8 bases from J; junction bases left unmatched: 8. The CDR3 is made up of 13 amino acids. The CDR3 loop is CASSPPPGGTQYF. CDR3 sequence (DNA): TGTGCCAGCAGCCCCCCCCCGGGGGGTACGCAGTATTTT.

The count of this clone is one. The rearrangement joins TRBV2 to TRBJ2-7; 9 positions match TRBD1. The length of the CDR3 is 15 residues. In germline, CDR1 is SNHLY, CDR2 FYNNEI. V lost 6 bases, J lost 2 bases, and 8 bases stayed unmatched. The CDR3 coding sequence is TGTGCCAGCAGAATCCGACAGGGGGGTGCCTACGAGCAGTACTTC. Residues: CASRIRQGGAYEQYF.

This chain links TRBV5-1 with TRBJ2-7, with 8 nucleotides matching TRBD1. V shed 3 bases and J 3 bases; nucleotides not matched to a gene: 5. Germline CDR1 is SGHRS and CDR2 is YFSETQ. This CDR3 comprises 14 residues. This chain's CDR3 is CASSWAGGSYEQYF. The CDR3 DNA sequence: TGCGCCAGCAGCTGGGCAGGGGGCAGCTACGAGCAGTACTTC.

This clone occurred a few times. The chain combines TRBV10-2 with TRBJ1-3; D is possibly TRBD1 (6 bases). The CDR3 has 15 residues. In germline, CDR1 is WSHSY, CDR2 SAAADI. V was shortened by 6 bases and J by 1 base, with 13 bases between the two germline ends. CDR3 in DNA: TGCGCCAGCAGGAAACGGCAGGGGTCTGGAAACACCATATATTTT. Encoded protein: CASRKRQGSGNTIYF.

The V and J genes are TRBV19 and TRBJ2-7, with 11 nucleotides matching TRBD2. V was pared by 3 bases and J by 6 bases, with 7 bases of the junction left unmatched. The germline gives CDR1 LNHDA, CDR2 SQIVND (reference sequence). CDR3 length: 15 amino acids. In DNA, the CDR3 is TGTGCCAGTAGTATCATAGCGGGAGGGTATCGCGAGCAGTACTTC. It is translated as CASSIIAGGYREQYF.

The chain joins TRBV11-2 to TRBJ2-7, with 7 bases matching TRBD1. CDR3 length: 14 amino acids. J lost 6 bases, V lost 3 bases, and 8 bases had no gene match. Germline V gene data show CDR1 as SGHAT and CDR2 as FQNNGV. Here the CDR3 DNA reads TGTGCCAGCAGCTTGGACAGGAGCAGCCGCGAGCAGTACTTC. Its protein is CASSLDRSSREQYF.

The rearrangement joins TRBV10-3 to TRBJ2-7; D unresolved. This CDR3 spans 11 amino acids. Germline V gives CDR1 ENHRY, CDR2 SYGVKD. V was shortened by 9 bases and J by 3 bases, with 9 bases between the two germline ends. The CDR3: CAIGTDYEQYF. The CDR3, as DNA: TGTGCCATAGGCACAGACTACGAGCAGTACTTC.

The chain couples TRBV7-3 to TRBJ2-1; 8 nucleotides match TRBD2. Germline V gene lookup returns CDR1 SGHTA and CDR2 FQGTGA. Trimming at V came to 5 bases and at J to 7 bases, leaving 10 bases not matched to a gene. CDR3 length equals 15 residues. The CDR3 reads CASSPRTSSANEQFF. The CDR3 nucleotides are TGTGCCAGCAGCCCCAGGACTAGCTCGGCTAATGAGCAGTTCTTC.

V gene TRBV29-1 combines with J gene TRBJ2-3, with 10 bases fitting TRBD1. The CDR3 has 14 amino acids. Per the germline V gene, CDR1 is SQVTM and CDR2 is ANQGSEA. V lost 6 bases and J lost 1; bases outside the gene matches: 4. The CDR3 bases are TGCAGCGTAACGACAGGGGGCGGCACAGATACGCAGTATTTT. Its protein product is CSVTTGGGTDTQYF.

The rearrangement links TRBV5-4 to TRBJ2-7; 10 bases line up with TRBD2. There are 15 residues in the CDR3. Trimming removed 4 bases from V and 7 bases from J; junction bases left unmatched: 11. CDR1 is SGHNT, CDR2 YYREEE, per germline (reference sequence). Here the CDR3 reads CASSLLAGESGEQYF. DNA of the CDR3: TGTGCCAGCAGCCTCCTAGCGGGAGAGTCTGGGGAGCAGTACTTC.

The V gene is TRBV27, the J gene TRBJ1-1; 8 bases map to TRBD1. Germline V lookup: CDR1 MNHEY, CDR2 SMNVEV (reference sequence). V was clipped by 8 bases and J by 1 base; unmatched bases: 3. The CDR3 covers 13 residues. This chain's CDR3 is CASGGQGNTEAFF. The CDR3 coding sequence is TGTGCCAGCGGCGGACAGGGGAACACTGAAGCTTTCTTT.

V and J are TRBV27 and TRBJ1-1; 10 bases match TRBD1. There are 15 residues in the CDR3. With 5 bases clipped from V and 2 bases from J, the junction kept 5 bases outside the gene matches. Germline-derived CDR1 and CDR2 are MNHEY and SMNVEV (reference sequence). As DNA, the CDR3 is TGTGCCAGCAGTCCGGGGACAGGGGCCAACACTGAAGCTTTCTTT. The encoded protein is CASSPGTGANTEAFF.

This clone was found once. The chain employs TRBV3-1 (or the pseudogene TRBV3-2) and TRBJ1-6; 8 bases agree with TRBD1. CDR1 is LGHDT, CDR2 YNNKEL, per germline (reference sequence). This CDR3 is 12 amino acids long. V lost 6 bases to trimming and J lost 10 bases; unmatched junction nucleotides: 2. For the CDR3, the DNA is TGTGCCAGCAGACAGGGGGACTCACCCCTCCACTTT. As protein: CASRQGDSPLHF.

CDR3 region: CASSYSVQGWDEQFF. CDR3 nucleotide sequence: TGTGCCAGCAGTTACTCGGTCCAGGGTTGGGATGAGCAGTTCTTC. The gene calls are TRBV6-5 and TRBJ2-1; D might be TRBD1 (5 bases). From germline, CDR1 is MNHEY and CDR2 SVGAGI. The V end was cut by 0 bases, the J end by 8 bases, with 14 bases between. The CDR3 spans 15 residues.

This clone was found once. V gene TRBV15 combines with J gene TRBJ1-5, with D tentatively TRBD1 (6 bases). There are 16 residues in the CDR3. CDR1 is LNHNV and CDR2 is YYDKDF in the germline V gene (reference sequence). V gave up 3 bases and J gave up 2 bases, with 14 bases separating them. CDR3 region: CATSRATGYGNQPQHF. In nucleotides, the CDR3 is TGTGCCACCAGCAGGGCTACAGGGTACGGCAATCAGCCCCAGCATTTT. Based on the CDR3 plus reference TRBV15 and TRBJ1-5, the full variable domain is DAMVIQNPRYQVTQFGKPVTLSCSQTLNHNVMYWYQQKSSQAPKLLFHYYDKDFNNEADTPDNFQSRRPNTSFCFLDIRSPGLGDTAMYLCATSRATGYGNQPQHFGDGTRLSIL.